Below, one TCR beta chain is given with its context. Germline CDR1 is MDHEN and CDR2 is SYDVKM. This CDR3 has 14 residues. The V gene end was trimmed by 10 bases and the J gene end by 4 bases; junction bases not matched to a gene: 4. These data belong to a study of blood T cell repertoires in COVID-19. Study background: From T cells, B-cell-depleted T cells, or PBMCs came the material, which was cDNA or gDNA.

In the original analysis: Amplification of reference gene primers provided the estimated nucleated cell counts. The repertoire was sequenced with immunoSEQ multiplex PCR; TCRdb's copy has only in-frame clones and lacks some. V, J and clone size were drawn from that table, and D and trimming were deduced from the DNA. The sample includes 150,000 to 170,000 clones, 78% of them seen just once. This receptor was identified in an elderly man with acute or convalescent COVID-19. Sequencing was done on a sample of peripheral blood. The V gene is TRBV28, the J gene TRBJ2-2; 12 nucleotides line up with TRBD2. The CDR3 DNA follows: TGTGCCACCACTAGCGGGGGGTTCACCGGGGAGCTGTTTTTT. Its translation: CATTSGGFTGELFF.